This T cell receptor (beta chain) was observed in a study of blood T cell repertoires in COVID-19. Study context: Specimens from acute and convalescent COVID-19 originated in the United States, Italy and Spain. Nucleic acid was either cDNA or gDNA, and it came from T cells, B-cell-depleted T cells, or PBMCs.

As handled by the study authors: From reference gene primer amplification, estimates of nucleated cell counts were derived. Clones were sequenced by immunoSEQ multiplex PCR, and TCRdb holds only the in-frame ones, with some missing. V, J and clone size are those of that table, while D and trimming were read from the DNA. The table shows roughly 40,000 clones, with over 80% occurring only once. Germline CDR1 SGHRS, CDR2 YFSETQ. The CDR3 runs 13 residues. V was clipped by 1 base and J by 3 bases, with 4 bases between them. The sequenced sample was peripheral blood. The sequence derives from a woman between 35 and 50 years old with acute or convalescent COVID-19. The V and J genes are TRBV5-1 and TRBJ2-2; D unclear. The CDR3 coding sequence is TGCGCCAGCAGCTTGACGGACACCGGGGAGCTGTTTTTT. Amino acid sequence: CASSLTDTGELFF. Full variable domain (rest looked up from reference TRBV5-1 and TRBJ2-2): KAGVTQTPRYLIKTRGQQVTLSCSPISGHRSVSWYQQTPGQGLQFLFEYFSETQRNKGNFPGRFSGRQFSNSRSEMNVSTLELGDSALYLCASSLTDTGELFFGEGSRLTVL.